These 12 T cell receptor beta chains were all obtained from the same sample, sequenced in a study of response to subunit inactivated influenza vaccine (dated by TCRdb to the late 2010s). Libraries came from RT-PCR. Sequenced on an Illumina HiSeq 2500. TCRdb reprocessed the public reads (quality trimming at Q25 with fastp, clone calling with MiXCR) and kept in-frame beta chains. Duplicate CDR3 protein sequences are folded into a single record with the most common DNA and genes. Counted in this sample were fewer than 800,000 distinct CDR3 sequences; approximately 14% of them appeared once. Jointly, the top ten make up around a tenth of the sample. The sequencing used PBMCs from blood, collected 12 days after vaccination. Source of these receptors: a man aged 50 to 60 who received an inactivated influenza vaccine. Donor details come from another sample of the same person, matched by shared clones.

V and J are TRBV4-1 and TRBJ2-7; D is unclear. V lost 0 bases and J 3 bases, leaving 9 bases between the germline ends. This CDR3 contains 14 residues. The V gene's germline CDR1 is MGHRA and CDR2 YSYEKL. The CDR3 bases are TGCGCCAGCAGCCAAGAGGAACACAACTACGAGCAGTACTTC. Translated, it gives CASSQEEHNYEQYF.

The genes are TRBV12-3 or TRBV12-4 and TRBJ2-7; 8 positions agree with TRBD1. J gave up 6 bases and V 5 bases, and 12 bases lay outside the gene matches. The CDR3 runs to 15 residues. CDR3 residues: CASSPSGTGGGEQYF. CDR3 DNA sequence: TGTGCCAGCAGTCCCTCCGGGACAGGCGGTGGCGAGCAGTACTTC.

This clonotype was detected only a few times. This chain joins TRBV6-1 and TRBJ2-2; no reliable D call. V dropped 9 bases and J dropped 1 base, with 12 bases sitting between them. CDR1 MNHNS and CDR2 SASEGT come from the germline V gene. The CDR3 has 14 amino acids. CDR3 amino acids: CASRMTRNTGELFF. DNA of the CDR3: TGTGCCAGTCGAATGACAAGGAACACCGGGGAGCTGTTTTTT.

The rearrangement links TRBV27 to TRBJ2-7, with D tentatively TRBD2 (5 bases). Between the trimmed V and J ends, which lost 5 bases and 3 bases, there was a span of 11 bases. CDR3 length: 13 residues. Per germline, CDR1 MNHEY and CDR2 SMNVEV (reference sequence). CDR3 bases: TGTGCCAGCAGTGCCCAACTAGGCTACGAGCAGTACTTC. It specifies CASSAQLGYEQYF.

As regards this clonotype: A junction end diverges from the germline sequence, so it may reflect a read error. The chain joins TRBV12-3 or TRBV12-4 to TRBJ2-1; a weak D match, TRBD1 (6 bases). This CDR3 is built from 14 residues. The CDR3 is CASSFAGQDSRRTF. As DNA, the CDR3 is TGTGCCAGCAGTTTCGCTGGCCAGGACAGTCGTCGAACTTTC.

This clonotype appeared a few times. J is TRBJ2-5 and V is TRBV29-1, with a weak D call TRBD2 (5 bases). This CDR3 comprises 13 residues. Germline V gene sequence: CDR1 SQVTM, CDR2 ANQGSEA. The V and J ends lost 6 bases and 2 bases respectively, with 13 bases between them. The CDR3 DNA is TGCAGCGTACCATACCCGGGGCAAGAGACCCAGTACTTC. Amino acid sequence: CSVPYPGQETQYF.

The chain combines TRBV11-2 with TRBJ2-7; D unclear. The germline V gene has CDR1 SGHAT and CDR2 FQNNGV. Trimming pared 1 base from V and 7 bases from J, leaving 11 bases between. There are 13 residues in the CDR3. The chain's CDR3 is CASSLARPWEQYF. Here the CDR3 DNA reads TGTGCCAGCAGCTTAGCCCGTCCCTGGGAGCAGTACTTC.

This chain joins TRBV11-2 and TRBJ2-3; the D is unclear. V lost 5 bases and J 4 bases, leaving 13 bases between the germline ends. This CDR3 has 14 amino acids. Germline V lookup: CDR1 SGHAT, CDR2 FQNNGV. The DNA for the CDR3 is TGTGCCAGCAGCCAAAGCCGGGCCGCAGATACGCAGTATTTT. It yields the protein CASSQSRAADTQYF.

V is TRBV6-1 and J is TRBJ2-1; D may be TRBD1 or TRBD2 (6 bases each). The CDR3 contains 16 residues. The germline V gene encodes CDR1 MNHNS and CDR2 SASEGT. V dropped 10 bases and J dropped 5 bases, with 24 bases sitting between them. The CDR3 is CAIRNGHREVNNEQFF. The DNA for the CDR3 is TGTGCCATCCGTAATGGTCACAGGGAGGTGAACAATGAGCAGTTCTTC.

The sample holds a few counts of this clonotype. V gene TRBV12-3 or TRBV12-4 combines with J gene TRBJ2-1, with D maybe TRBD2 (5 bases). The V end lost 6 bases, the J end lost 10 bases, and 13 bases lay between the germline ends. This CDR3 spans 12 amino acids. The CDR3 reads CASSPGRREQFF. The DNA for the CDR3 is TGTGCCAGCAGCCCGGGTAGGAGGGAGCAGTTCTTC.

The chain is built from TRBV20-1 and TRBJ2-3; 7 bases are a match to TRBD2. J gave up 2 bases and V 3 bases, and 5 bases lay outside the gene matches. The V gene's germline CDR1 is DFQATT and CDR2 SNEGSKA (reference sequence). This CDR3 has 14 amino acids. This chain's CDR3 is CSASFLAATDTQYF. CDR3 coding DNA: TGCAGTGCTAGCTTCCTAGCGGCCACAGATACGCAGTATTTT.

This clonotype was seen a few times. The V gene is TRBV5-5, the J gene TRBJ1-2; 12 nucleotides agree with TRBD1. Losses at the gene ends were 4 bases for V and 2 bases for J; bases not matched to a gene: 9. CDR3 length: 17 residues. Per the germline V gene, CDR1 is SGHKS and CDR2 is YYEKEE (reference sequence). The CDR3 DNA sequence: TGTGCCAGCAGCCTCAATCCGGGACAGGGGGCGAACTATGGCTACACCTTC. Encoded protein: CASSLNPGQGANYGYTF.